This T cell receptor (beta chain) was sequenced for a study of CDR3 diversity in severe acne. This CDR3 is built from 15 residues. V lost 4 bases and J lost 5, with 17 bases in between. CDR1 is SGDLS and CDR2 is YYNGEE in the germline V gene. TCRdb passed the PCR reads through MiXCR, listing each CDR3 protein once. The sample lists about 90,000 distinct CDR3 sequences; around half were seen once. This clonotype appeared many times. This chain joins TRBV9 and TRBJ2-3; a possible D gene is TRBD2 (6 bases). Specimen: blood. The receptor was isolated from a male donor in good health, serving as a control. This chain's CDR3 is CASSLREFVGDTQYF. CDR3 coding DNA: TGTGCCAGCAGCCTACGGGAGTTCGTTGGAGATACGCAGTATTTT. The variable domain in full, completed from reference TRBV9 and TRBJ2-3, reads DSGVTQTPKHLITATGQRVTLRCSPRSGDLSVYWYQQSLDQGLQFLIQYYNGEERAKGNILERFSAQQFPDLHSELNLSSLELGDSALYFCASSLREFVGDTQYFGPGTRLTVL.